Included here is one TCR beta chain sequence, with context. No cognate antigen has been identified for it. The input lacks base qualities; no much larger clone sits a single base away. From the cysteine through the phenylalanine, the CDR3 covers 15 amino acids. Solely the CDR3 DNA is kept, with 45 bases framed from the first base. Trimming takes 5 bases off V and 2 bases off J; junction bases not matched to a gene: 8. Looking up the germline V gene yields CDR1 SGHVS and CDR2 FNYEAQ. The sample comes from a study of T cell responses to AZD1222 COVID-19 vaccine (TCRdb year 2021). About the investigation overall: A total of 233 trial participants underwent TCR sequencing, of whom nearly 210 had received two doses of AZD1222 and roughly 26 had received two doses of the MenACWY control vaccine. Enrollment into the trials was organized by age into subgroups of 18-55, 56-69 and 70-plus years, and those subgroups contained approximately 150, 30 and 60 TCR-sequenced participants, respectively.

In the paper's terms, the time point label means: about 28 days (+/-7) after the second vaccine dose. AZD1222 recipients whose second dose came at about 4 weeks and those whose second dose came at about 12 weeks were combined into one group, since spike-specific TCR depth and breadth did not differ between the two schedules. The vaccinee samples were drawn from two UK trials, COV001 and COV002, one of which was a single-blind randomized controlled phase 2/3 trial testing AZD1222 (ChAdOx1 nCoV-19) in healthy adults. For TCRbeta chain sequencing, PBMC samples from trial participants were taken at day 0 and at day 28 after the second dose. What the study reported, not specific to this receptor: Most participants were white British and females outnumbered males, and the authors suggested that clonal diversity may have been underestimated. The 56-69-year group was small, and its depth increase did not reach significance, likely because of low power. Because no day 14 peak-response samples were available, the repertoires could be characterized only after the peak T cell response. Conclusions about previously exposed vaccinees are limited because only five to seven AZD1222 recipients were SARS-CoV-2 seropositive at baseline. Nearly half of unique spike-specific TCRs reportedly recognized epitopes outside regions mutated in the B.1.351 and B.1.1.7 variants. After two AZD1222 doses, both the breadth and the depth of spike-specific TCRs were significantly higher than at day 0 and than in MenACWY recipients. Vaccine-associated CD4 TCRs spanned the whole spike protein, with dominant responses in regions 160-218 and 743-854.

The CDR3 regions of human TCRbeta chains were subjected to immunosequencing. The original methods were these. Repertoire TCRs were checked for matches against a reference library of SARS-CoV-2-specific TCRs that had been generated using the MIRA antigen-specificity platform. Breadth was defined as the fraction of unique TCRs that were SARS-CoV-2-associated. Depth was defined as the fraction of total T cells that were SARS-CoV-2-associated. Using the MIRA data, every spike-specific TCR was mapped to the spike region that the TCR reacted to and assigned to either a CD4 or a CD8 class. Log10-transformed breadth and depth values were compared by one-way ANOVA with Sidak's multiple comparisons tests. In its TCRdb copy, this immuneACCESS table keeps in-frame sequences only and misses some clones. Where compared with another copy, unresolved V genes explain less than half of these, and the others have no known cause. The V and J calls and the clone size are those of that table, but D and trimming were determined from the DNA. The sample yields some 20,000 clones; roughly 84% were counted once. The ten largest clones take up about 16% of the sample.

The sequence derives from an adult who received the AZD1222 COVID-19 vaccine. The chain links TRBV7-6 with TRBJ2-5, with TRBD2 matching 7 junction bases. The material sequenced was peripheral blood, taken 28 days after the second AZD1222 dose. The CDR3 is CASSPWEGVQETQYF. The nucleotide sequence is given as TGTGCCAGCAGCCCCTGGGAGGGTGTACAAGAGACCCAGTACTTC.